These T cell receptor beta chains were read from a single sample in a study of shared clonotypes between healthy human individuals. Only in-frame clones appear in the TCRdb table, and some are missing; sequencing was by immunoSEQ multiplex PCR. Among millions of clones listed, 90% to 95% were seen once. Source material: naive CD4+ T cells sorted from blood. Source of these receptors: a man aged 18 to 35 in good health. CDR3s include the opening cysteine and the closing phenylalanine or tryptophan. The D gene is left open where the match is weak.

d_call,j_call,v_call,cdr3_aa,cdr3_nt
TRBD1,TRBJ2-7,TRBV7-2,CASSLDLRDRFSF,TGTGCCAGCAGCCTCGATCTCAGGGACAGGTTTTCCTTC
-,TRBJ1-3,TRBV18,CASSPDGGNTIYF,TGTGCCAGCTCACCAGACGGAGGAAACACCATATATTTT
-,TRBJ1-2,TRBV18,CASSPPGFGYTF,TGTGCCAGCTCACCGCCAGGGTTTGGCTACACCTTC
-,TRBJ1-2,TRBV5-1,CASSISHNNYGYTF,TGCGCCAGCAGCATAAGTCACAATAACTATGGCTACACCTTC
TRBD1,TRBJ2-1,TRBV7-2,CASSSDRGNEQFF,TGTGCCAGCAGCTCCGACAGGGGAAATGAGCAGTTCTTC
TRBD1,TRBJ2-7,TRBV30,CAWRSGQNYEQYF,TGTGCCTGGAGATCGGGACAGAACTACGAGCAGTACTTC
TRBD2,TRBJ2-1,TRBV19,CASSIDRVGTSGGNEQFF,TGTGCCAGTAGTATAGATCGTGTAGGGACTAGCGGGGGTAATGAGCAGTTCTTC
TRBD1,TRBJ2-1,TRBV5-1,CASSLGGTGMNEQFF,TGCGCCAGCAGCTTGGGTGGGACAGGGATGAATGAGCAGTTCTTC
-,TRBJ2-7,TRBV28,CASSFGRGEQYF,TGTGCCAGCAGCTTCGGACGGGGCGAGCAGTACTTC
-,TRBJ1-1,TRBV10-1,CASSSRVDTEAFF,TGCGCCAGCAGTTCCAGGGTGGACACTGAAGCTTTCTTT
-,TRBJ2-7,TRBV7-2,CASSLRLANYEQYF,TGTGCCAGCAGCTTACGGCTAGCGAACTACGAGCAGTACTTC
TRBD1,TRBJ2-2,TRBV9,CASSVGTGRKAGELFF,TGTGCCAGCAGCGTGGGGACAGGGCGGAAGGCCGGGGAGCTGTTTTTT
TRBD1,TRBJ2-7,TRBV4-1,CASSQPGQGSYEQYF,TGCGCCAGCAGCCAACCTGGACAGGGCTCCTACGAGCAGTACTTC
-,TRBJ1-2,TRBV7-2,CASSREGLYGYTF,TGTGCCAGCAGCCGTGAGGGGCTCTATGGCTACACCTTC
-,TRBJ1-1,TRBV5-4,CASRFGYQTNTEAFF,TGTGCCAGCAGATTCGGATATCAAACGAACACTGAAGCTTTCTTT
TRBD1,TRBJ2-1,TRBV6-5,CASSPGTGGSWQFF,TGTGCCAGCAGTCCCGGGACAGGGGGCTCTTGGCAGTTCTTC